The rows below give T cell receptor beta chains drawn from one sample of a study of T cell responses to AZD1222 COVID-19 vaccine. Profiled with immunoSEQ multiplex PCR; TCRdb holds only in-frame clones, not every one. Of 110,000 to 150,000 clones listed, around 85% are singletons. The sample was peripheral blood, taken on day 0 of AZD1222 vaccination. The receptors shown here come from an adult in good health. Both conserved end residues are part of each CDR3. The D gene is left open where the match is weak. A row's size may be missing; if present it is once, few, many or a size class.

>TRBJ1-4|TRBV19|-|once
TGTGCCAGTAGTATAAATATTAATGAAAAACTGTTTTTT
CASSININEKLFF
>TRBJ2-3|TRBV27|TRBD2|-
TGTGCCAGCAAAAGGAACGGGAGGTGGAGCCCAGATACGCAGTATTTT
CASKRNGRWSPDTQYF
>TRBJ1-5|TRBV6-5|TRBD1|once
TGTGCCAGCAGTTACGACAGGGGAATTTATCAGCCCCAGCATTTT
CASSYDRGIYQPQHF
>TRBJ2-1|TRBV3-1/TRBV3-2|-|-
TGTGCCAGCAGCCACGCGCCCCCGGGACAACCAACCCTAGGTGAGCAGTTCTTC
CASSHAPPGQPTLGEQFF
>TRBJ2-1|TRBV4-1|-|-
TGCGCCAGCAGCCAAGGACCGCGCCGGGAGGAGCAGTTCTTC
CASSQGPRREEQFF
>TRBJ2-7|TRBV11-2|-|once
TGTGCCAGCAGCTTAAACCACAGGAGAGAGCAGTACTTC
CASSLNHRREQYF
>TRBJ2-3|TRBV27|TRBD2|-
TGTGCCAGCAGTTTGATCCCCAGCTTGCTAGCGGGAGGCACAGATACGCAGTATTTT
CASSLIPSLLAGGTDTQYF
>TRBJ1-3|TRBV6-4|-|once
TGTGCCAGCAGTGTGGGGTCTGGAAACACCATATATTTT
CASSVGSGNTIYF
>TRBJ1-3|TRBV29-1|-|-
TGCAGCGTTGGAGGAAGCAGTGGAAACACCATATATTTT
CSVGGSSGNTIYF
>TRBJ2-3|TRBV30|-|-
TGTGCCTGGAGTGAACCAGATACGCAGTATTTT
CAWSEPDTQYF
>TRBJ1-2|TRBV3-1/TRBV3-2|-|-
TGTGCCAGCAGCCAAGCCCCCTCCTATGGCTACACCTTC
CASSQAPSYGYTF
>TRBJ2-1|TRBV27|-|-
TGTGCCAGCAGCGATAAAGGCAATGAGCAGTTCTTC
CASSDKGNEQFF
>TRBJ1-1|TRBV5-1|TRBD1|-
TGCGCCAGCAGCCCAGACAGGGGGAGCGCCACTGAAGCTTTCTTT
CASSPDRGSATEAFF
>TRBJ2-3|TRBV10-3|-|once
TGTGCCATCAGTGACAAGGACGGAATCCAGCCTAAAACGGACACAGATACGCAGTATTTT
CAISDKDGIQPKTDTDTQYF
>TRBJ1-1|TRBV19|TRBD1|many
TGTGCCAGTAGTTTCTTCTCAGGGGGGACTGAAGCTTTCTTT
CASSFFSGGTEAFF
>TRBJ1-1|TRBV18|TRBD1|-
TGTGCCAGCTCACTACTAACGACAGGGGGCACTGAAGCTTTCTTT
CASSLLTTGGTEAFF
>TRBJ2-7|TRBV11-2|TRBD1|-
TGTGCCAGCAGCTTAGCCCCTAGGGGGCGTCGCTACGAGCAGTACTTC
CASSLAPRGRRYEQYF
>TRBJ2-3|TRBV27|-|-
TGTGCCAGCGGCCTCCCTGAGGGGACAGATACGCAGTATTTT
CASGLPEGTDTQYF
>TRBJ1-6|TRBV9|TRBD1|-
TGTGCCAGCGGAGGACAGGGGGGATCTAGTAATTCACCCCTCCACTTT
CASGGQGGSSNSPLHF
>TRBJ1-2|TRBV9|TRBD1|few
TGTGCCAGCAGGGGGCTGAGTAAGGCCCGGGACAGGGGCTATGGCTACACCTTC
CASRGLSKARDRGYGYTF
>TRBJ1-5|TRBV6-5|-|-
TGTGCCAGCAGTTACGGAATAGGGGGGGGCAATCAGCCCCAGCATTTT
CASSYGIGGGNQPQHF
>TRBJ2-1|TRBV2|-|-
TGTGCCAGCAGTGAAGACGGGGTAAGGAGGGGTGAGCAGTTCTTC
CASSEDGVRRGEQFF
>TRBJ2-7|TRBV7-2|-|-
TGTGCCAGCAGCTTAATCCCCCAGGACTCCTACGAGCAGTACTTC
CASSLIPQDSYEQYF